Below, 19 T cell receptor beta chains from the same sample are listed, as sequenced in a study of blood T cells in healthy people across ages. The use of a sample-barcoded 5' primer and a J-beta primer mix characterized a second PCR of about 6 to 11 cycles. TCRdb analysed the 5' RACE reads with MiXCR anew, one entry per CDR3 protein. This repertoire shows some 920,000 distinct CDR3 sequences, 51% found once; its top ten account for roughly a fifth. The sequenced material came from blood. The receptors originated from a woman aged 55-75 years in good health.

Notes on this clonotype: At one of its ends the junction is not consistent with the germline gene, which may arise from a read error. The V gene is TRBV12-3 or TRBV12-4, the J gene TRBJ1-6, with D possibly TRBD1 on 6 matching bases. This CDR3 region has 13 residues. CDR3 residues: CAGRPGQGSPLHF. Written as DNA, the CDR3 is TGTGCCGGCAGACCGGGGCAGGGGTCACCCCTCCACTTT.

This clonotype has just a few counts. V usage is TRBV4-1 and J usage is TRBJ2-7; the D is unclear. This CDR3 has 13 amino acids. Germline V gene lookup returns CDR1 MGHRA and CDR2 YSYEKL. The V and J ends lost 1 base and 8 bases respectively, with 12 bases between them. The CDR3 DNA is TGCGCCAGCAGCCAAGTATTGACGCCTAAGCAGTACTTC. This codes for CASSQVLTPKQYF.

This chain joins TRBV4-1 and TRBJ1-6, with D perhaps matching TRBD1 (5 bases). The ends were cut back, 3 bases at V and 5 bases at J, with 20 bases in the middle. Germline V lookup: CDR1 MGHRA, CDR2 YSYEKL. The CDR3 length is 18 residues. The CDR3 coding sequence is TGCGCCAGCAGCCAGAGAGCCAGGAACGAGGGGAATAATTCACCCCTCCACTTT. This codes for CASSQRARNEGNNSPLHF.

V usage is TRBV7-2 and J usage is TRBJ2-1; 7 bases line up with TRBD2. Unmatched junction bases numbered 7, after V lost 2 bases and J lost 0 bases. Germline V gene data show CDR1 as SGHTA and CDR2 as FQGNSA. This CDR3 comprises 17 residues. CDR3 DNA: TGTGCCAGCAGCTTACGCCGGCTAGCGGACTCCTACAATGAGCAGTTCTTC. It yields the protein CASSLRRLADSYNEQFF.

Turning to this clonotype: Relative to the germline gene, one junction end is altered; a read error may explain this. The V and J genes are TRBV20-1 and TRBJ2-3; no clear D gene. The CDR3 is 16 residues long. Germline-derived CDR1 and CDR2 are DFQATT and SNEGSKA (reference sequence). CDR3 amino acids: CGAPPVGGRGTDTQYF. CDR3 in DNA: TGCGGTGCTCCACCGGTGGGCGGAAGAGGCACAGATACGCAGTATTTT.

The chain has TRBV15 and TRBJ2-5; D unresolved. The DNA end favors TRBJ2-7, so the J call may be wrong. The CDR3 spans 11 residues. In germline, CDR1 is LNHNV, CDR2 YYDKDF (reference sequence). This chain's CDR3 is CATSRKHEQYF. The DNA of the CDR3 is TGTGCCACCAGCAGAAAACACGAGCAGTACTTC.

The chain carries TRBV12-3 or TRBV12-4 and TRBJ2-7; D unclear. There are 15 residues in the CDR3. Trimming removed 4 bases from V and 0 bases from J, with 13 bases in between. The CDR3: CASSSRATNSYEQYF. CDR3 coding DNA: TGTGCCAGCAGTTCGCGAGCGACCAACTCCTACGAGCAGTACTTC.

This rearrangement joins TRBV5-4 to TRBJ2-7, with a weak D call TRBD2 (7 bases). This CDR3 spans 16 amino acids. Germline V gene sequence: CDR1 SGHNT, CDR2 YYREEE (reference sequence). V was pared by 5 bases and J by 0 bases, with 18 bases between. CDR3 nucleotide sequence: TGTGCCAGCAGTTATAAAGGGGGGGCCAGCTCCTACGAGCAGTACTTC. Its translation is CASSYKGGASSYEQYF.

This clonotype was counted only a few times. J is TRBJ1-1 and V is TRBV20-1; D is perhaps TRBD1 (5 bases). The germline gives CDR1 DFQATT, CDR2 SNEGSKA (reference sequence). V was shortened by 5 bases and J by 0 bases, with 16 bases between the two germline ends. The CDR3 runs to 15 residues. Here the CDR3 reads CSAALGGGMNTEAFF. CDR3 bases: TGCAGTGCTGCCTTGGGGGGGGGGATGAACACTGAAGCTTTCTTT.

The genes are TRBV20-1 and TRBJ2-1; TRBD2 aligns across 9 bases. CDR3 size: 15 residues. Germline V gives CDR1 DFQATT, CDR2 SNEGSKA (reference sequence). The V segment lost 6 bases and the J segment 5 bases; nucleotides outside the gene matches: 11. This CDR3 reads CSARKGTSYDNEQFF. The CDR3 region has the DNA TGCAGTGCACGCAAAGGGACTAGCTATGACAATGAGCAGTTCTTC.

The CDR3 spells CASSRGLPTDTQYF. The CDR3 DNA follows: TGTGCCAGCAGCCGTGGACTACCCACAGATACGCAGTATTTT. The genes are TRBV7-6 and TRBJ2-3; perhaps TRBD2 as D (6 bases). There are 14 residues in the CDR3. The germline CDR1 and CDR2 sequences are SGHVS and FNYEAQ. V lost 5 bases, J lost 2 bases, and 11 bases lay in between. Full variable domain (rest looked up from reference TRBV7-6 and TRBJ2-3): GAGVSQSPRYKVTKRGQDVALRCDPISGHVSLYWYRQALGQGPEFLTYFNYEAQQDKSGLPNDRFSAERPEGSISTLTIQRTEQRDSAMYRCASSRGLPTDTQYFGPGTRLTVL.

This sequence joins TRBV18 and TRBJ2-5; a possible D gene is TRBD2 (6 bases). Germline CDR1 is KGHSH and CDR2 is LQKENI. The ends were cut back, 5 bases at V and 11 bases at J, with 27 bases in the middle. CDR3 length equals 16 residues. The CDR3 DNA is TGTGCCAGCTCAATTTCTCCGGGAGAAACCTACGATGGGCAGTACTTC. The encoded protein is CASSISPGETYDGQYF.

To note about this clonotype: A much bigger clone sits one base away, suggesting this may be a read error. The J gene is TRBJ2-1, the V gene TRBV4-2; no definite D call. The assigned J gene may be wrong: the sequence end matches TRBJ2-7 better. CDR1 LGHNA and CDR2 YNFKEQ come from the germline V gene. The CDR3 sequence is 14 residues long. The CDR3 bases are TGTGCCAGCAGCCCGAGCGTCGGCAACAATGAGCAGTACTTC. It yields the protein CASSPSVGNNEQYF.

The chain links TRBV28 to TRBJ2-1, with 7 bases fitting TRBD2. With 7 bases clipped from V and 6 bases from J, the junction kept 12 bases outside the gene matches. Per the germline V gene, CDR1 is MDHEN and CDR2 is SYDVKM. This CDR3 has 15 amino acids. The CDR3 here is CASTGGSGLRNEQFF. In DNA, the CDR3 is TGTGCCAGCACTGGCGGGAGCGGTTTACGCAATGAGCAGTTCTTC. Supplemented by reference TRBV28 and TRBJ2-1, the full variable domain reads DVKVTQSSRYLVKRTGEKVFLECVQDMDHENMFWYRQDPGLGLRLIYFSYDVKMKEKGDIPEGYSVSREKKERFSLILESASTNQTSMYLCASTGGSGLRNEQFFGPGTRLTVL.

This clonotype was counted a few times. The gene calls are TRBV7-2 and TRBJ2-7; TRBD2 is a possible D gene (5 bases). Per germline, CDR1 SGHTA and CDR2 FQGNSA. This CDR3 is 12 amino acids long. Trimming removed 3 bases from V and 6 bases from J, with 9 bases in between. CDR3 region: CASSLTIPEQYF. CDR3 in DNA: TGTGCCAGCAGCTTGACTATTCCCGAGCAGTACTTC.

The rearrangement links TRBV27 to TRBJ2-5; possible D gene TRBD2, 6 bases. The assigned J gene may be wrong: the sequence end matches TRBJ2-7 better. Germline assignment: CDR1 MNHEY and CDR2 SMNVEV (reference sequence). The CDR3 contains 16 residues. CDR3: CASSFSTGTLTYEQYF. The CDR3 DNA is TGTGCCAGCAGTTTTTCTACCGGGACTCTAACCTACGAGCAGTACTTC.

The CDR3: CSARFWGNDEQFF. Here the CDR3 DNA reads TGCAGTGCTAGGTTTTGGGGGAATGATGAGCAGTTCTTC. The chain joins TRBV20-1 to TRBJ2-1; D possibly matches TRBD1 or TRBD2 (5 bases each). This CDR3 has 13 residues. The germline V and J ends were trimmed by 3 bases and 8 bases, with 14 bases remaining between them. In germline, CDR1 is DFQATT, CDR2 SNEGSKA (reference sequence).

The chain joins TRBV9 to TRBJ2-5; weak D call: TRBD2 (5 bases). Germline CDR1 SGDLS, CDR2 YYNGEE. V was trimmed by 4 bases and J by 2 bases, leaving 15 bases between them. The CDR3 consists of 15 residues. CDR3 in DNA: TGTGCCAGCAGCCCGAGGGAGACAACTCAAGAGACCCAGTACTTC. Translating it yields CASSPRETTQETQYF.

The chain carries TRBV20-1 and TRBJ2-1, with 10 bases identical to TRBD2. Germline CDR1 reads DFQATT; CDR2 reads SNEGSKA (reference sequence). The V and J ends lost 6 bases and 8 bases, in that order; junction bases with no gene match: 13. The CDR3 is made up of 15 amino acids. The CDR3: CSATDLAGVGYEQFF. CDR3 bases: TGCAGTGCAACCGACCTAGCGGGAGTGGGGTATGAGCAGTTCTTC.